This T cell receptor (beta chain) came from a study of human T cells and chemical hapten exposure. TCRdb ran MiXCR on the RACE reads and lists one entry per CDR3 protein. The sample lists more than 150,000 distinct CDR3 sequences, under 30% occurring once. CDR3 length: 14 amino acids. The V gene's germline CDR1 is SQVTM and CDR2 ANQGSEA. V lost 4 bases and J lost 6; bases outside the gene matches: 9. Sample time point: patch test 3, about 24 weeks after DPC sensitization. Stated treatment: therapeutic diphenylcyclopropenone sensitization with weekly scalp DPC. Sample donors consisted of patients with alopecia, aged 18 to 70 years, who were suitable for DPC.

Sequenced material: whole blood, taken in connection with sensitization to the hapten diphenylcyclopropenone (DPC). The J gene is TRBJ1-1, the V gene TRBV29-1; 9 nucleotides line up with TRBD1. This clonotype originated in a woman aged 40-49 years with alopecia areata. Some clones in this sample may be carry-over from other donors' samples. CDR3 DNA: TGCAGCGTTGGCGCCCCGGGACAGGGATCTGAAGCTTTCTTT. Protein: CSVGAPGQGSEAFF.